Listed here are 2 T cell receptor beta chains from one sample, sequenced in a study of T cell changes during pregnancy in multiple sclerosis. This table comes from immunoSEQ multiplex PCR, and its TCRdb copy is limited to in-frame clones, with some not included. The sample yields 38,000 or so clones, 93% seen once. The source was CD4+ T cells from peripheral blood mononuclear cells, collected in the first trimester of pregnancy. The receptors were gathered from a female donor with multiple sclerosis, enrolled in a pregnancy study.

This clone was recorded only once. This rearrangement joins TRBV2 to TRBJ1-3, with D perhaps TRBD1 (5 bases). Deletions cut 6 bases from V and 4 bases from J, with 10 bases between. The germline V gene has CDR1 SNHLY and CDR2 FYNNEI. There are 13 residues in the CDR3. The CDR3 sequence: CASRQGGGNTIYF. CDR3 nucleotides: TGTGCCAGCAGGCAGGGAGGGGGAAACACCATATATTTT. The full variable domain, rest sourced from reference TRBV2 and TRBJ1-3, is EPEVTQTPSHQVTQMGQEVILRCVPISNHLYFYWYRQILGQKVEFLVSFYNNEISEKSEIFDDQFSVERPDGSNFTLKIRSTKLEDSAMYFCASRQGGGNTIYFGEGSWLTVV.

This chain links TRBV18 with TRBJ2-5; 10 nucleotides align to TRBD2. Germline V gives CDR1 KGHSH, CDR2 LQKENI. After removal of 3 bases from V and 4 bases from J, the junction contained 8 bases not matched to a gene. The CDR3 has 16 amino acids. The CDR3 is CASSPGSRLAGETQYF. The CDR3 region has the DNA TGTGCCAGCTCACCTGGCTCTAGACTAGCGGGAGAGACCCAGTACTTC.